What follows are 23 T cell receptor beta chains derived from one specimen sequenced in a study of T cell repertoires in cytomegalovirus infection. Antigens of these TCRs are unknown. TCRdb reprocessed the reads via MiXCR and lists one record per CDR3 protein. The sample lists roughly 990,000 distinct CDR3 sequences; roughly a third were seen once. The source was cultured CD8+ T cells from PBMCs, collected from culture after CMV antigen stimulation. These TCRs come from a human donor in good health (CMV status not recorded). Some clones in this sample may be carry-over from other donors' samples.

The chain recombines TRBV20-1 with TRBJ2-5; possibly TRBD2 for D (5 bases). Between the trimmed V and J ends, which lost 6 bases and 4 bases, there was a span of 24 bases. This CDR3 region has 16 residues. Germline V gene sequence: CDR1 DFQATT, CDR2 SNEGSKA (reference sequence). CDR3 amino acids: CSATHPGLGAGETQYF. CDR3 sequence (DNA): TGCAGTGCCACCCACCCCGGACTCGGCGCAGGAGAGACCCAGTACTTC.

The V call is TRBV7-9, the J call TRBJ1-2, with D possibly TRBD1 on 5 matching bases. V lost 6 bases and J lost 8, with 16 bases in between. Germline loops: CDR1 SEHNR, CDR2 FQNEAQ (reference sequence). The CDR3 loop spans 13 amino acids. CDR3 in amino acids: CASSSDNYRGYTF. The DNA for the CDR3 is TGTGCCAGCAGTTCTGACAATTACAGGGGCTACACCTTC.

This clonotype occurred many times. The rearrangement links TRBV7-3 to TRBJ2-3; the match to TRBD2 covers 11 bases. V dropped 1 base and J dropped 5; count of bases not matched to a gene: 11. The CDR3 extends over 18 amino acids. Germline-derived CDR1 and CDR2 are SGHTA and FQGTGA. The DNA for the CDR3 is TGTGCCAGCAGCTTAATCGTAGCAGGGCTAGCGGGGGGAGATACGCAGTATTTT. Amino acid sequence: CASSLIVAGLAGGDTQYF.

The chain carries TRBV12-5 and TRBJ1-2, with no clear D. The ends were cut back, 4 bases at V and 6 bases at J, with 15 bases in the middle. Germline values: CDR1 LGHNT, CDR2 FRNRAP. The CDR3 runs to 14 residues. In DNA, the CDR3 is TGTGCTAGTGGTTCCTTACCTGTAGACGATGGCTACACCTTC. This gives the protein CASGSLPVDDGYTF.

The chain joins TRBV12-3 or TRBV12-4 to TRBJ2-7; D may be TRBD1 (6 bases). This CDR3 is 13 amino acids long. Between the trimmed V and J ends, which lost 5 bases and 5 bases, there was a span of 13 bases. In DNA form, the CDR3 reads TGTGCCAGCAGTACCTCTCCAGGGGACGAGCAGTACGTC. Translated: CASSTSPGDEQYV.

The chain carries TRBV6-5 and TRBJ2-5; 11 bases match TRBD1. The junction had 2 bases not matched to a gene; V was cut back by 4 bases and J by 7 bases. This CDR3 has 13 residues. Germline CDR1 reads MNHEY; CDR2 reads SVGAGI. The CDR3 loop is CASSFGTGGTQYF. In nucleotides, the CDR3 is TGTGCCAGCAGTTTCGGGACAGGGGGGACCCAGTACTTC.

With regard to this clonotype: Compared with germline, one end of the junction differs, possibly owing to a read error. The V gene is TRBV7-9, the J gene TRBJ2-5; D not resolved. Germline CDR1 reads SEHNR; CDR2 reads FQNEAQ (reference sequence). The CDR3 contains 13 residues. The CDR3 nucleotides are TGTGTCAGCAGCTTACTGGGGTTGGAGACCCAGTACTTC. Protein sequence: CVSSLLGLETQYF.

The genes are TRBV14 and TRBJ1-4; D possibly corresponds to TRBD1 (6 bases). Germline CDR1 and CDR2: SGHDN and FVKESK. V was trimmed by 4 bases and J by 4 bases, leaving 19 bases between them. The CDR3 sequence is 17 residues long. CDR3 nucleotide sequence: TGTGCCAGCAGCCCTAATCTGCGGGGGGCGTTTAATGAAAAACTGTTTTTT. Translation: CASSPNLRGAFNEKLFF.

The chain carries TRBV19 and TRBJ1-1, with unresolved D. This CDR3 has 14 amino acids. V was shortened by 5 bases and J by 6 bases, with 16 bases between the two germline ends. Germline loops: CDR1 LNHDA, CDR2 SQIVND (reference sequence). CDR3 region: CASSLVLGGPEAFF. The CDR3 DNA reads as TGTGCCAGTAGTCTCGTCCTTGGCGGGCCTGAAGCTTTCTTT.

The chain has TRBV6-6 and TRBJ2-2; D is undetermined. Germline CDR1 MNHNY, CDR2 SVGAGI (reference sequence). The ends were cut back, 7 bases at V and 1 base at J, with 16 bases in the middle. This CDR3 contains 16 residues. The CDR3 loop reads CASILPLSENTGELFF. In DNA, the CDR3 is TGTGCCAGCATCTTACCACTGTCAGAGAACACCGGGGAGCTGTTTTTT.

This clonotype was detected a few times. CDR3 protein: CASRPTGTNYGYTF. The DNA of the CDR3 is TGTGCCAGCAGGCCGACAGGGACTAACTATGGCTACACCTTC. The gene calls are TRBV27 and TRBJ1-2, with 7 bases aligning to TRBD1. Germline CDR1 MNHEY, CDR2 SMNVEV (reference sequence). The CDR3 runs 14 residues. Trimming cost V 6 bases and J 0 bases; bases outside gene matches: 4.

The chain couples TRBV19 to TRBJ1-2; D ambiguous. The CDR3 is 11 amino acids. Germline V gene lookup returns CDR1 LNHDA and CDR2 SQIVND (reference sequence). V was clipped by 8 bases and J by 12 bases, with 16 bases between them. The CDR3: CASSTGLQDTF. For the CDR3, the DNA is TGTGCCAGTTCAACTGGACTACAAGACACCTTC. The variable domain in full, with the rest retrieved from reference TRBV19 and TRBJ1-2, is DGGITQSPKYLFRKEGQNVTLSCEQNLNHDAMYWYRQDPGQGLRLIYYSQIVNDFQKGDIAEGYSVSREKKESFPLTVTSAQKNPTAFYLCASSTGLQDTFGSGTRLTVV.

This clonotype appeared many times. The CDR3 spells CASSLSTGAYEQYF. The CDR3 bases are TGTGCCAGCAGCTTAAGTACAGGGGCCTACGAGCAGTACTTC. This chain joins TRBV27 and TRBJ2-7, with 7 nucleotides matching TRBD1. Unmatched junction bases numbered 7, after V lost 6 bases and J lost 2 bases. This CDR3 region has 14 residues. Germline V gene lookup returns CDR1 MNHEY and CDR2 SMNVEV (reference sequence).

The V gene is TRBV27, the J gene TRBJ2-1; D not resolved. The CDR3 covers 13 residues. CDR1 MNHEY and CDR2 SMNVEV come from the germline V gene (reference sequence). Trimming shortened V by 3 bases and J by 4 bases, and 7 bases separated the two germline ends. DNA of the CDR3: TGTGCCAGCAGTTTCTCCTGGTACAATGAGCAGTTCTTC. Translation gives CASSFSWYNEQFF.

The V call is TRBV4-3, the J call TRBJ2-7; either TRBD1 or TRBD2 may fit D (5 bases each). The germline V gene has CDR1 LGHNA and CDR2 YSLEER. The CDR3 has 16 amino acids. The V end was cut by 0 bases, the J end by 5 bases, with 17 bases between. CDR3 sequence: CASSQDRGRESNEQYV. CDR3 DNA sequence: TGCGCCAGCAGCCAAGATCGGGGCAGGGAGAGTAACGAGCAGTACGTC.

This clonotype was seen a few times. V usage is TRBV6-6 and J usage is TRBJ2-5; 8 bases agree with TRBD2. Germline CDR1 and CDR2: MNHNY and SVGAGI (reference sequence). V dropped 5 bases and J dropped 4; count of bases not matched to a gene: 9. CDR3 size: 15 residues. The CDR3 DNA reads TGTGCCAGCAGTGTCCCGTTCGGGGGGGGAGAGACCCAGTACTTC. Amino acid sequence: CASSVPFGGGETQYF.

This chain uses TRBV27 with TRBJ1-2, with 7 nucleotides matching TRBD1. V lost 3 bases and J lost 1; bases outside the gene matches: 5. The CDR3 is made up of 15 amino acids. CDR1 and CDR2 from the germline V gene are MNHEY and SMNVEV (reference sequence). The CDR3 reads CASSFGQALNYGYTF. The CDR3 DNA is TGTGCCAGCAGTTTTGGACAGGCGCTTAACTATGGCTACACCTTC.

The chain recombines TRBV7-9 with TRBJ1-2; a possible D gene is TRBD1 (6 bases). The CDR3 runs 16 residues. V dropped 5 bases and J dropped 4 bases, with 20 bases sitting between them. Per the germline V gene, CDR1 is SEHNR and CDR2 is FQNEAQ (reference sequence). The CDR3 loop reads CASSLRTLDSVYGYTF. For the CDR3, the DNA is TGTGCCAGCAGCCTTAGGACTCTGGACAGCGTCTATGGCTACACCTTC.

In its sample, this clonotype was seen a few times. The chain couples TRBV4-1 to TRBJ1-1; D remains ambiguous. Per germline, CDR1 MGHRA and CDR2 YSYEKL. V lost 0 bases and J lost 6, with 8 bases in between. This CDR3 comprises 13 residues. CDR3: CASSQEVPAEAFF. The DNA of the CDR3 is TGCGCCAGCAGCCAAGAGGTCCCTGCTGAAGCTTTCTTT.

The chain is built from TRBV4-1 and TRBJ1-5; 12 bases align to TRBD1. Germline-derived CDR1 and CDR2 are MGHRA and YSYEKL. The CDR3 covers 17 residues. Trimming removed 3 bases from V and 7 bases from J; junction bases left unmatched: 10. The CDR3 nucleotides are TGCGCCAGCAGCCACACGGGACAGGGGGCATCGGAACAGCCCCAGCATTTT. Protein sequence: CASSHTGQGASEQPQHF.

V usage is TRBV6-8 and J usage is TRBJ2-7; TRBD1 matches at 9 bases. CDR3 length: 13 amino acids. Per germline, CDR1 MNHGY and CDR2 SAAAGT. J lost 5 bases, V lost 6 bases, and 5 bases had no gene match. This CDR3 is CASRSGQGNEQYF. The DNA of the CDR3 is TGTGCCAGCAGATCCGGACAGGGGAACGAGCAGTACTTC.

This clonotype was seen a few times. The J gene is TRBJ1-1, the V gene TRBV2; tentatively, D is TRBD1 (5 bases). The CDR3 contains 14 residues. Germline CDR1 SNHLY, CDR2 FYNNEI. Trimming left V 2 bases short and J 0 bases short, with 7 bases between. CDR3 in DNA: TGTGCCAGCAGTGAATCGGGGGTGAACACTGAAGCTTTCTTT. Translated: CASSESGVNTEAFF.

This clonotype appeared a few times. V is TRBV5-4 and J is TRBJ2-7; 7 nucleotides agree with TRBD2. Trimming cost V 6 bases and J 3 bases; bases outside gene matches: 6. Germline CDR1 SGHNT, CDR2 YYREEE (reference sequence). The CDR3 extends over 13 amino acids. The DNA for the CDR3 is TGTGCCAGCAACCAAGCGGGGTTCTACGAGCAGTACTTC. This encodes CASNQAGFYEQYF.